What follows are 21 T cell receptor beta chains derived from one specimen sequenced in a study of shared clonotypes between healthy human individuals. Naive CD8 cells lacked CD45RO and underwent positive selection for CCR7, leaving out terminally differentiated effector memory CD45RA+ cells. Profiling relied on immunoSEQ multiplex PCR, and the TCRdb table lists in-frame clones only, not all of them. The repertoire includes about 2.1 million clones, 90% to 95% of them detected once, and more than 1.5% sits in the top ten. The sequenced sample was naive CD8+ T cells from PBMCs. Receptors were obtained from a man younger than 35 in good health. Some clones in this sample may be carry-over from other donors' samples.

The V and J genes are TRBV15 and TRBJ1-1, with D possibly matching TRBD1 (6 bases). The V end lost 6 bases, the J end lost 4 bases, and 15 bases lay between the germline ends. Per germline, CDR1 LNHNV and CDR2 YYDKDF (reference sequence). The CDR3 loop spans 14 amino acids. The CDR3 nucleotides read TGTGCCACCAGGGCATTGAGGGGGGCCACTGAAGCTTTCTTT. Protein product: CATRALRGATEAFF. Variable domain in full (rest from reference TRBV15 and TRBJ1-1): DAMVIQNPRYQVTQFGKPVTLSCSQTLNHNVMYWYQQKSSQAPKLLFHYYDKDFNNEADTPDNFQSRRPNTSFCFLDIRSPGLGDTAMYLCATRALRGATEAFFGQGTRLTVV.

A few counts support this clone. V and J are TRBV7-6 and TRBJ1-1; possible D gene TRBD1, 5 bases. V gave up 3 bases and J gave up 6 bases, with 11 bases separating them. This CDR3 is 13 amino acids long. The germline CDR1 and CDR2 sequences are SGHVS and FNYEAQ. For the CDR3, the DNA is TGTGCCAGCAGCTTCACCGACAGCGCTGAAGCTTTCTTT. Encoded protein: CASSFTDSAEAFF. The full variable domain, with the rest looked up from reference TRBV7-6 and TRBJ1-1, is GAGVSQSPRYKVTKRGQDVALRCDPISGHVSLYWYRQALGQGPEFLTYFNYEAQQDKSGLPNDRFSAERPEGSISTLTIQRTEQRDSAMYRCASSFTDSAEAFFGQGTRLTVV.

The chain joins TRBV11-2 to TRBJ2-1; 10 nucleotides align to TRBD2. From germline, CDR1 is SGHAT and CDR2 FQNNGV. This CDR3 region has 15 residues. The trim removed 1 base at V and 9 bases at J, leaving 6 bases unmatched. This CDR3 is CASSLASGSFSEQFF. CDR3 nucleotides: TGTGCCAGCAGCTTAGCTAGCGGGAGTTTTAGTGAGCAGTTCTTC. Based on the CDR3 plus reference TRBV11-2 and TRBJ2-1, the full variable domain is EAGVAQSPRYKIIEKRQSVAFWCNPISGHATLYWYQQILGQGPKLLIQFQNNGVVDDSQLPKDRFSAERLKGVDSTLKIQPAKLEDSAVYLCASSLASGSFSEQFFGPGTRLTVL.

The chain carries TRBV27 and TRBJ2-3, with 15 bases fitting TRBD2. CDR3 length: 15 amino acids. The V gene's germline CDR1 is MNHEY and CDR2 SMNVEV (reference sequence). J gave up 7 bases and V 4 bases, and 3 bases lay outside the gene matches. The CDR3 nucleotides read TGTGCCAGCAGTTCCGGGACTAGCGGGAGGAATACGCAGTATTTT. It codes for CASSSGTSGRNTQYF.

V usage is TRBV7-9 and J usage is TRBJ2-3; the D is unclear. V lost 5 bases to trimming and J lost 9 bases, with 12 bases between them. Germline V gives CDR1 SEHNR, CDR2 FQNEAQ (reference sequence). The length of the CDR3 is 12 residues. In DNA, the CDR3 is TGTGCCAGCAGCGGTGGGCAGAAAACGCAGTATTTT. Residues: CASSGGQKTQYF.

This CDR3 reads CASTPGRWSTQWAVDTQYF. In DNA form, the CDR3 reads TGCGCCAGCACTCCCGGCCGGTGGTCGACCCAATGGGCCGTAGATACGCAGTATTTT. This chain links TRBV10-2 with TRBJ2-3; D is undetermined. The CDR3 runs to 19 residues. The germline CDR1 and CDR2 sequences are WSHSY and SAAADI. V shed 7 bases and J shed 5 bases, with 31 bases lying between them.

This clone came up a few times. This chain connects TRBV15 to TRBJ1-5; D not certain. Per germline, CDR1 LNHNV and CDR2 YYDKDF (reference sequence). The CDR3 sequence is 14 residues long. Trimming removed 3 bases from V and 5 bases from J, with 11 bases in between. The CDR3: CATSSLRRDQPQHF. The CDR3 DNA sequence: TGTGCCACCAGCAGTCTTCGCCGGGATCAGCCCCAGCATTTT.

The rearrangement uses TRBV9 and TRBJ2-1, with D perhaps matching TRBD1 or TRBD2 (5 bases each). V was shortened by 0 bases and J by 4 bases, with 20 bases between the two germline ends. Germline CDR1 and CDR2: SGDLS and YYNGEE. This CDR3 region has 18 residues. The CDR3: CASSVGRASWGNYNEQFF. CDR3 coding DNA: TGTGCCAGCAGCGTAGGGCGGGCTAGTTGGGGGAATTACAATGAGCAGTTCTTC.

V and J are TRBV6-5 and TRBJ2-2; the match to TRBD1 covers 9 bases. The V segment lost 5 bases and the J segment 4 bases; nucleotides outside the gene matches: 2. Germline V CDR1 and CDR2: MNHEY, SVGAGI. The CDR3 extends over 14 amino acids. Here the CDR3 DNA reads TGTGCCAGCAGTGCGACAGGGGGCACCGGGGAGCTGTTTTTT. It is translated as CASSATGGTGELFF.

Concerning this clone itself: Distinct nucleotide sequences in the sample also encode this CDR3. The CDR3 DNA sequence: TGTGCCAGCAGCTTAGTCACAGGGTCCTACGAGCAGTACTTC. As protein: CASSLVTGSYEQYF. This sequence joins TRBV11-2 and TRBJ2-7; possibly TRBD1 for D (6 bases). The germline V gene encodes CDR1 SGHAT and CDR2 FQNNGV. The CDR3 is made up of 14 amino acids. Trimming removed 1 base at V and 1 base at J, with 8 bases between.

This clone was seen once. In the same sample, other DNA sequences code for this CDR3. The chain combines TRBV12-5 with TRBJ2-5; D is unclear. V lost 1 base, J lost 4 bases, and 4 bases lay in between. This CDR3 region has 12 residues. Germline-derived CDR1 and CDR2 are LGHNT and FRNRAP. For the CDR3, the DNA is TGTGCTAGTGGTTTGGGGGGAGAGACCCAGTACTTC. As protein: CASGLGGETQYF.

With respect to this clone: One end of the junction is discordant with germline, which a read error may explain. V gene TRBV13 combines with J gene TRBJ2-3; D gene unclear. The CDR3 extends over 12 amino acids. Germline V lookup: CDR1 PRHDT, CDR2 FYEKMQ (reference sequence). CDR3 nucleotide sequence: TGTGCCAGCAGCTTAGGCGCAGCCGAATCGAATTTT. Translated, it gives CASSLGAAESNF.

This sequence joins TRBV7-6 and TRBJ2-1, with D unresolved. Trimming removed 3 bases at V and 6 bases at J, with 6 bases between. Germline lookup yields CDR1 SGHVS and CDR2 FNYEAQ. This CDR3 contains 12 residues. CDR3 residues: CASSFWGNEQFF. The CDR3 nucleotides read TGTGCCAGCAGCTTTTGGGGCAATGAGCAGTTCTTC. Combining the CDR3 with reference TRBV7-6 and TRBJ2-1 gives the whole variable domain GAGVSQSPRYKVTKRGQDVALRCDPISGHVSLYWYRQALGQGPEFLTYFNYEAQQDKSGLPNDRFSAERPEGSISTLTIQRTEQRDSAMYRCASSFWGNEQFFGPGTRLTVL.

The chain recombines TRBV27 with TRBJ2-7, with 11 bases matching TRBD2. The CDR3 is made up of 15 amino acids. J lost 1 base, V lost 8 bases, and 7 bases had no gene match. Germline-derived CDR1 and CDR2 are MNHEY and SMNVEV (reference sequence). CDR3 region: CASESRTSGSYEQYF. CDR3 in DNA: TGTGCCAGCGAGAGTCGGACTAGCGGGTCCTACGAGCAGTACTTC.

Regarding this clone: The sample holds other DNA sequences that translate to the same CDR3. The chain links TRBV19 to TRBJ2-6; tentative D call: TRBD1 (5 bases). Germline CDR1 and CDR2: LNHDA and SQIVND (reference sequence). V lost 3 bases to trimming and J lost 4 bases, with 10 bases between them. The CDR3 totals 15 residues. The DNA of the CDR3 is TGTGCCAGTAGTATCCAGGGTACCGGGGCCAACGTCCTGACTTTC. It yields the protein CASSIQGTGANVLTF.

V usage is TRBV27 and J usage is TRBJ2-1; 8 bases line up with TRBD2. This CDR3 is 14 amino acids long. From germline, CDR1 is MNHEY and CDR2 SMNVEV (reference sequence). The V and J ends lost 7 bases and 6 bases, in that order; junction bases with no gene match: 8. The CDR3 sequence: CASIGSGDPNEQFF. CDR3 bases: TGTGCCAGCATTGGTAGCGGGGATCCCAATGAGCAGTTCTTC.

The rearrangement links TRBV2 to TRBJ2-7; 9 bases fit TRBD2. This CDR3 is built from 16 residues. Germline values: CDR1 SNHLY, CDR2 FYNNEI. The J segment lost 3 bases and the V segment lost 4 bases, leaving 10 bases of the junction unmatched. The CDR3 DNA sequence: TGTGCCAGCAGTGGCTTAGGGCGGGAGGGTTTCTACGAGCAGTACTTC. Protein product: CASSGLGREGFYEQYF.

The chain uses TRBV9 and TRBJ1-5; the D gene is possibly TRBD1 (6 bases). CDR1 is SGDLS, CDR2 YYNGEE, per germline. CDR3 length: 15 amino acids. Trimming took off 4 bases at V and 2 bases at J, with 13 bases between the two ends. In nucleotides, the CDR3 is TGTGCCAGCAGCCCGTCGGGGGCTGGCAATCAGCCCCAGCATTTT. Its translation is CASSPSGAGNQPQHF.

This clone was seen once. The chain joins TRBV28 to TRBJ2-7; a possible D gene is TRBD2 (5 bases). CDR3 length: 14 amino acids. V was clipped by 5 bases and J by 2 bases, with 13 bases between them. The germline gives CDR1 MDHEN, CDR2 SYDVKM. The CDR3 coding sequence is TGTGCCAGCAGTGACGTCGCCGGGACCTACGAGCAGTACTTC. It encodes CASSDVAGTYEQYF.

This clone was seen a few times. The rearrangement joins TRBV7-9 to TRBJ1-5; D is unresolved. Trimming took 4 bases from V and 5 from J, leaving 9 bases between them. The CDR3 loop spans 13 amino acids. The V gene's germline CDR1 is SEHNR and CDR2 FQNEAQ (reference sequence). DNA of the CDR3: TGTGCCAGCAGCTCCTTCCTGGATCAGCCCCAGCATTTT. Translation gives CASSSFLDQPQHF.

As regards this clone: Other DNA sequences in the same sample also yield this CDR3. This chain uses TRBV27 with TRBJ2-2, with 10 bases matching TRBD1. The germline V gene encodes CDR1 MNHEY and CDR2 SMNVEV (reference sequence). V shed 5 bases and J 8 bases; nucleotides not matched to a gene: 5. The CDR3 length is 14 residues. This CDR3 is CASSVTGGAGELFF. DNA for the CDR3: TGTGCCAGCAGTGTGACAGGGGGCGCGGGGGAGCTGTTTTTT.